This TCR beta chain appears in the sequencing data of a study of identical twins. Germline CDR1 reads MDHEN; CDR2 reads SYDVKM. This CDR3 contains 14 residues. Deletions cut 7 bases from V and 5 bases from J, with 15 bases between. Study conclusions and caveats: For out-of-frame beta sequences, excess twin sharing was weaker. Insertion counts were lower in abundant cord blood beta clonotypes, a trend that memory repertoires did not show.

Remarks on this clonotype: Antigen unknown.

TCRdb reprocessed the 5' RACE reads with MiXCR, giving one entry per CDR3 protein. The sample lists approximately 600,000 distinct CDR3 sequences; under 8.5% were seen once. In addition, the sample was reused for a study of yellow fever vaccine responses in identical twins.

The sample comprised PBMCs. The rearrangement uses TRBV28 and TRBJ2-1; D unresolved. The clonotype comes from a woman younger than 35 in good health. The CDR3 DNA sequence: TGTGCCAGCATCGTGGCAGGCAAAGACAATGAGCAGTTCTTC. Amino acids: CASIVAGKDNEQFF.